This T cell receptor (beta chain) was captured in a study of OX40 agonist ivuxolimab in advanced cancers. Study in general: Males comprised about 84% of the group, whose mean age was approximately 60 years (range 23 to 79).

The assay was immunoSEQ multiplex PCR, and TCRdb's table has in-frame clones only and misses some. Among about 82,000 clones listed, 70% to 90% were seen once. The germline V gene encodes CDR1 GTSNPN and CDR2 SVGIG (reference sequence). V was cut by 2 bases and J by 7 bases, with 3 bases left in between. The CDR3 contains 11 residues. The receptor's source is an adult with an advanced solid tumor such as melanoma, head and neck, liver or kidney cancer. The chain couples TRBV30 to TRBJ2-6; D is ambiguous. The sample consisted of CD4+ or CD8+ T cells sorted from blood, taken in a trial of the OX40 agonist ivuxolimab. CDR3 sequence (DNA): TGTGCCTGGAGTCTCGCCAACGTCCTGACTTTC. It specifies CAWSLANVLTF.